This passage covers 28 T cell receptor beta chains from one sample sequenced in a study of cytomegalovirus exposure and HLA in healthy donors. Assay used: immunoSEQ multiplex PCR; TCRdb lists only in-frame clones, some missing. This table has over 130,000 clones, around 87% appearing once. The specimen sequenced was PBMCs. The origin of the receptors is a man between 18 and 35 years old in good health and CMV-seropositive.

This chain connects TRBV9 to TRBJ2-7, with 9 bases fitting TRBD2. The CDR3 loop spans 17 amino acids. Germline trimming cut 4 bases from V and 5 bases from J; bases unmatched to any gene: 16. The germline gives CDR1 SGDLS, CDR2 YYNGEE. The CDR3 DNA is TGTGCCAGCAGCCCCGGGGGGATAGCGGGAGACAGGGACGAGCAGTACTTC. Residues: CASSPGGIAGDRDEQYF.

The V gene is TRBV6-4, the J gene TRBJ2-1; 9 bases align to TRBD1. Germline V gene sequence: CDR1 MRHNA, CDR2 SNTAGT. There are 15 residues in the CDR3. Trimming took 0 bases from V and 8 from J; bases not matched to a gene: 5. CDR3 protein: CASSDSRTGADEQFF. The CDR3 DNA reads TGTGCCAGCAGTGACTCTAGGACAGGGGCCGATGAGCAGTTCTTC.

This sequence joins TRBV27 and TRBJ2-3; weak D call: TRBD2 (5 bases). The V gene lost 5 bases and the J gene lost 8 bases, with 8 bases spanning the gap. The CDR3 is made up of 11 amino acids. Germline loops: CDR1 MNHEY, CDR2 SMNVEV (reference sequence). In DNA form, the CDR3 reads TGTGCCAGCAGTGGAGGTCCTACGCAGTATTTT. It encodes CASSGGPTQYF.

As to this clone: Other DNA variants within this sample encode the same CDR3. The chain joins TRBV19 to TRBJ1-5; D gene ambiguous. Trimming took off 3 bases at V and 2 bases at J, with 8 bases between the two ends. The germline CDR1 and CDR2 sequences are LNHDA and SQIVND (reference sequence). The CDR3 length is 14 residues. The CDR3 loop is CASSISQGNQPQHF. In DNA form, the CDR3 reads TGTGCCAGTAGTATCTCTCAGGGCAATCAGCCCCAGCATTTT.

V is TRBV2 and J is TRBJ2-7, with D possibly TRBD2 on 5 matching bases. Trimming stripped 7 bases from V and 7 bases from J, with 20 bases between. Germline V gives CDR1 SNHLY, CDR2 FYNNEI. The CDR3 totals 14 residues. The CDR3 reads CASKERLDGEEQYF. The CDR3 DNA sequence: TGTGCCAGCAAGGAGAGGCTTGACGGGGAAGAGCAGTACTTC. The whole variable domain, filled in from reference TRBV2 and TRBJ2-7, reads EPEVTQTPSHQVTQMGQEVILRCVPISNHLYFYWYRQILGQKVEFLVSFYNNEISEKSEIFDDQFSVERPDGSNFTLKIRSTKLEDSAMYFCASKERLDGEEQYFGPGTRLTVT.

This clone came up a few times. This chain connects TRBV14 to TRBJ2-5; the match to TRBD2 covers 10 bases. The V gene's germline CDR1 is SGHDN and CDR2 FVKESK. The length of the CDR3 is 15 residues. The V and J ends lost 4 bases and 3 bases, in that order; junction bases with no gene match: 5. CDR3 in amino acids: CASSRTLAGEETQYF. CDR3 bases: TGTGCCAGCAGCCGTACTCTAGCGGGAGAAGAGACCCAGTACTTC.

This chain joins TRBV7-6 and TRBJ2-1, with 10 bases fitting TRBD2. Germline-derived CDR1 and CDR2 are SGHVS and FNYEAQ. V lost 2 bases to trimming and J lost 9 bases; unmatched junction nucleotides: 16. There are 18 residues in the CDR3. The CDR3 spells CASSLFRPSGRRRIEQFF. CDR3 coding DNA: TGTGCCAGCAGCTTATTTCGGCCTAGCGGGAGAAGGAGGATTGAGCAGTTCTTC.

This rearrangement joins TRBV19 to TRBJ2-7; 7 bases match TRBD1. Germline V gene sequence: CDR1 LNHDA, CDR2 SQIVND (reference sequence). The V segment lost 5 bases and the J segment 2 bases; nucleotides outside the gene matches: 6. The CDR3 runs to 14 residues. The CDR3 DNA reads as TGTGCCAGTAGTCACAGGGGACCGCCCTACGAGCAGTACTTC. Its protein product is CASSHRGPPYEQYF.

The chain joins TRBV5-6 to TRBJ1-1; 8 nucleotides line up with TRBD1. Trimming took 4 bases from V and 2 from J; bases not matched to a gene: 7. CDR1 is SGHDT, CDR2 YYEEEE, per germline. The CDR3 length is 15 residues. The CDR3 nucleotides read TGTGCCAGCAGCCCACTCAGGGGGCCTAACACTGAAGCTTTCTTT. Protein: CASSPLRGPNTEAFF.

The chain employs TRBV25-1 and TRBJ2-1; 8 bases map to TRBD2. From germline, CDR1 is MGHDK and CDR2 SYGVNS. This CDR3 contains 15 residues. Trimming cost V 6 bases and J 9 bases; bases outside gene matches: 13. The CDR3, as DNA: TGTGCCAGCAGCTCCCGACTAGCGAGGAGGGGTGAGCAGTTCTTC. It translates to CASSSRLARRGEQFF.

This clone appeared a single time. J is TRBJ1-1 and V is TRBV10-3; 8 nucleotides align to TRBD1. In germline, CDR1 is ENHRY, CDR2 SYGVKD. V lost 10 bases to trimming and J lost 6 bases; unmatched junction nucleotides: 10. The CDR3 extends over 13 amino acids. CDR3: CATADRAGPEAFF. In DNA form, the CDR3 reads TGTGCCACCGCGGACAGGGCGGGTCCTGAAGCTTTCTTT.

For the CDR3, the DNA is TGTGCCTGGAGTGTTGGTCGGCGGGAGCAGTTCTTC. It codes for CAWSVGRREQFF. This chain connects TRBV30 to TRBJ2-1; D unclear. CDR1 is GTSNPN, CDR2 SVGIG, per germline (reference sequence). This CDR3 is built from 12 residues. The V and J ends lost 0 bases and 10 bases respectively, with 10 bases between them.

CDR3 region: CASSLGAPTSGEETQYF. CDR3 coding DNA: TGTGCCAGCAGCTTAGGGGCCCCGACTAGCGGGGAAGAGACCCAGTACTTC. The V gene is TRBV7-2, the J gene TRBJ2-5; the match to TRBD2 covers 11 bases. This CDR3 is built from 17 residues. Germline CDR1 is SGHTA and CDR2 is FQGNSA. Losses at the gene ends were 1 base for V and 3 bases for J; bases not matched to a gene: 7.

The chain links TRBV19 to TRBJ2-7, with 8 bases that match TRBD1. The CDR3 is 14 amino acids. CDR1 is LNHDA and CDR2 is SQIVND in the germline V gene (reference sequence). The ends lost 5 bases at V and 6 bases at J; junction bases unmatched: 9. The CDR3 DNA sequence: TGTGCCAGTAGTGCAACAGGGGGGAAAACCGAGCAGTACTTC. Its protein product is CASSATGGKTEQYF. Looking up the rest from reference TRBV19 and TRBJ2-7 gives the full variable domain: DGGITQSPKYLFRKEGQNVTLSCEQNLNHDAMYWYRQDPGQGLRLIYYSQIVNDFQKGDIAEGYSVSREKKESFPLTVTSAQKNPTAFYLCASSATGGKTEQYFGPGTRLTVT.

A single count supports this clone. V and J are TRBV7-6 and TRBJ1-5, with TRBD1 as a possible D gene (5 bases). CDR1 is SGHVS, CDR2 FNYEAQ, per germline. V lost 2 bases and J lost 7, with 9 bases in between. The CDR3 length is 13 residues. The CDR3 DNA follows: TGTGCCAGCAGCTTAAGGCGGGGCCAGCCCCAGCATTTT. Protein product: CASSLRRGQPQHF. Combining the CDR3 with reference TRBV7-6 and TRBJ1-5 gives the whole variable domain GAGVSQSPRYKVTKRGQDVALRCDPISGHVSLYWYRQALGQGPEFLTYFNYEAQQDKSGLPNDRFSAERPEGSISTLTIQRTEQRDSAMYRCASSLRRGQPQHFGDGTRLSIL.

The V call is TRBV2, the J call TRBJ2-1; D is perhaps TRBD1 (6 bases). Germline V lookup: CDR1 SNHLY, CDR2 FYNNEI. The CDR3 contains 12 residues. V was shortened by 7 bases and J by 7 bases, with 11 bases between the two germline ends. The CDR3 protein is CASKGDINEQFF. The CDR3 nucleotides are TGTGCCAGCAAGGGGGACATTAATGAGCAGTTCTTC.

V and J are TRBV6-5 and TRBJ1-1; tentatively, D is TRBD1 (5 bases). Between the trimmed V and J ends, which lost 0 bases and 3 bases, there was a span of 11 bases. This CDR3 has 15 residues. CDR1 is MNHEY, CDR2 SVGAGI, per germline. The CDR3 DNA follows: TGTGCCAGCAGTTACTCGCCCGGGGGGGACACTGAAGCTTTCTTT. Translating it yields CASSYSPGGDTEAFF.

The chain links TRBV2 to TRBJ2-4; 8 bases are a match to TRBD1. CDR1 and CDR2 from the germline V gene are SNHLY and FYNNEI. The CDR3 covers 14 residues. V shed 5 bases and J 2 bases; nucleotides not matched to a gene: 2. DNA of the CDR3: TGTGCCAGCAGTAGGGACAGGACCAAAAACATTCAGTACTTC. Translated: CASSRDRTKNIQYF.

V gene TRBV19 combines with J gene TRBJ1-1; 7 nucleotides align to TRBD1. This CDR3 contains 14 residues. Germline values: CDR1 LNHDA, CDR2 SQIVND (reference sequence). Trimming at V came to 8 bases and at J to 1 base, leaving 7 bases not matched to a gene. The CDR3 loop is CASLSRDRNTEAFF. For the CDR3, the DNA is TGTGCCAGTTTGTCCCGGGACAGGAACACTGAAGCTTTCTTT.

The chain links TRBV29-1 to TRBJ2-3, with D uncertain. V lost 3 bases and J lost 6, with 10 bases in between. The CDR3 extends over 12 amino acids. Germline V gene data show CDR1 as SQVTM and CDR2 as ANQGSEA. CDR3: CSVDLRADTQYF. The CDR3 nucleotides are TGCAGCGTTGACTTGCGCGCGGATACGCAGTATTTT.

The chain is built from TRBV7-9 and TRBJ1-2; D is unclear. Trimming removed 6 bases at V and 7 bases at J, with 12 bases between. Germline-derived CDR1 and CDR2 are SEHNR and FQNEAQ (reference sequence). The CDR3 runs 12 residues. CDR3 sequence reads: CASSRGLGGYTF. For the CDR3, the DNA is TGTGCCAGCAGTCGGGGTTTAGGTGGCTACACCTTC.

This chain connects TRBV13 to TRBJ2-3; 8 bases are shared with TRBD2. Losses at the gene ends were 0 bases for V and 3 bases for J; bases not matched to a gene: 8. The CDR3 loop spans 17 amino acids. Germline CDR1 reads PRHDT; CDR2 reads FYEKMQ (reference sequence). The CDR3, as DNA: TGTGCCAGCAGCTTAGGCCGAATAGCGGGAATTACAGATACGCAGTATTTT. Its protein is CASSLGRIAGITDTQYF.

The chain joins TRBV14 to TRBJ2-2, with D perhaps TRBD1 (6 bases). The CDR3 spans 16 residues. The V gene lost 1 base and the J gene lost 5 bases, with 14 bases spanning the gap. Germline values: CDR1 SGHDN, CDR2 FVKESK. The CDR3 protein is CASSQANRVRTGELFF. The CDR3 bases are TGTGCCAGCAGCCAAGCGAACAGGGTCAGGACCGGGGAGCTGTTTTTT.

J is TRBJ2-6 and V is TRBV27; D is perhaps TRBD1 (5 bases). Germline CDR1 and CDR2: MNHEY and SMNVEV (reference sequence). The CDR3 loop spans 15 amino acids. The ends were cut back, 8 bases at V and 0 bases at J, with 11 bases in the middle. The DNA for the CDR3 is TGTGCCAGCTCCTTAAGGGGCTCTGGGGCCAACGTCCTGACTTTC. This encodes CASSLRGSGANVLTF. The whole variable domain, remainder taken from reference TRBV27 and TRBJ2-6, is EAQVTQNPRYLITVTGKKLTVTCSQNMNHEYMSWYRQDPGLGLRQIYYSMNVEVTDKGDVPEGYKVSRKEKRNFPLILESPSPNQTSLYFCASSLRGSGANVLTFGAGSRLTVL.

The rearrangement uses TRBV7-3 and TRBJ2-6; D is unresolved. Germline assignment: CDR1 SGHTA and CDR2 FQGTGA. This CDR3 spans 15 amino acids. Trimming stripped 4 bases from V and 0 bases from J, with 7 bases between. CDR3 coding DNA: TGTGCCAGCAGCTCCCAGTCCTCTGGGGCCAACGTCCTGACTTTC. Residues: CASSSQSSGANVLTF.

V is TRBV9 and J is TRBJ2-5, with 11 bases identical to TRBD1. CDR1 and CDR2 (germline): SGDLS, YYNGEE. This CDR3 has 15 residues. V trimming: 3 bases; J trimming: 2 bases; junction bases outside the gene matches: 3. The CDR3 spells CASSERDRGQETQYF. The CDR3 nucleotides read TGTGCCAGCAGCGAGAGGGACAGGGGGCAAGAGACCCAGTACTTC.

The chain carries TRBV6-5 and TRBJ2-1; a possible D gene is TRBD1 (6 bases). This CDR3 has 13 amino acids. Trimming cost V 2 bases and J 8 bases, with 10 bases left between them. The germline V gene encodes CDR1 MNHEY and CDR2 SVGAGI. CDR3 in DNA: TGTGCCAGCAGTTACCGCTACAGGGATGAGCAGTTCTTC. Its protein product is CASSYRYRDEQFF.

V usage is TRBV10-3 and J usage is TRBJ1-1; tentative D call: TRBD1 (5 bases). The CDR3 contains 13 residues. V dropped 6 bases and J dropped 6 bases, with 14 bases sitting between them. Germline V gives CDR1 ENHRY, CDR2 SYGVKD. CDR3 coding DNA: TGTGCCATCAGGCAAGACAGAGGATCTGAAGCTTTCTTT. The encoded protein is CAIRQDRGSEAFF.